This entry describes one T cell receptor beta chain. The CDR3 sequence is 13 residues long. Germline CDR1 LNHDA, CDR2 SQIVND (reference sequence). With 9 bases clipped from V and 3 bases from J, the junction kept 5 bases outside the gene matches. TCRdb keeps only in-frame clones here, not all; method: immunoSEQ multiplex PCR. Of roughly 100,000 clones in the sample, roughly four fifths are singletons; the top ten hold 4% to 5.5%. The data stem from a study of blood T cell repertoires in COVID-19. Study-wide background: Nucleic acid was either cDNA or gDNA, and it came from T cells, B-cell-depleted T cells, or PBMCs.

The chain joins TRBV19 to TRBJ2-3; 8 nucleotides line up with TRBD2. The specimen sequenced was peripheral blood. The TCR sequence derives from a man between 60 and 75 years old with acute or convalescent COVID-19. In DNA, the CDR3 is TGTGCCAGACCCCTAGCGGGTACAGATACGCAGTATTTT. This gives the protein CARPLAGTDTQYF.